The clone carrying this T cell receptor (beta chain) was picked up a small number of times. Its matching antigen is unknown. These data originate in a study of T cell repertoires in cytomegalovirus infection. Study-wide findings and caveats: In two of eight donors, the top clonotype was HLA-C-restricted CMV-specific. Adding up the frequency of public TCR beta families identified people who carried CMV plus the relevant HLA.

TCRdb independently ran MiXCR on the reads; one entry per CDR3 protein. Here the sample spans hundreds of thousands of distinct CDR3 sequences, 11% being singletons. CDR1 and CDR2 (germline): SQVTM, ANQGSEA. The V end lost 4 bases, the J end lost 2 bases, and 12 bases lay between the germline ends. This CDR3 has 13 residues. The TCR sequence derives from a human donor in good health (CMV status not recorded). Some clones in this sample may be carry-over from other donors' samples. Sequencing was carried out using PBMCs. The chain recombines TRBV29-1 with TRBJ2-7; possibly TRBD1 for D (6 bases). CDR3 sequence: CSVGRQATYEQYF. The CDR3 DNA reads TGCAGCGTTGGCCGACAGGCAACCTACGAGCAGTACTTC.